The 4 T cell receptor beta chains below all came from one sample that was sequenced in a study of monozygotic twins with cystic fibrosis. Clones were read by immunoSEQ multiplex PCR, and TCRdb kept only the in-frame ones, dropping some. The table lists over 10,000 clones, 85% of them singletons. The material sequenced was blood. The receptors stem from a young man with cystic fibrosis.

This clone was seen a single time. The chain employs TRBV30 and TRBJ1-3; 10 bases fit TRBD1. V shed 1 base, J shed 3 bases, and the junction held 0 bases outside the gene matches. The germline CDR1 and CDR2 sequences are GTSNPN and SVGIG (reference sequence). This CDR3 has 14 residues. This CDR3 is CAWSGTGGGNTIYF. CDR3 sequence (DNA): TGTGCCTGGAGTGGGACAGGGGGTGGAAACACCATATATTTT.

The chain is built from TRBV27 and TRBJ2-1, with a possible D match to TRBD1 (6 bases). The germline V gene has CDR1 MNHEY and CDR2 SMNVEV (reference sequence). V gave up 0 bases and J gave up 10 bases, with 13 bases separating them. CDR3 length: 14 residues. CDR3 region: CASSLSAGVGEQFF. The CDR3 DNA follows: TGTGCCAGCAGTTTATCGGCAGGGGTTGGGGAGCAGTTCTTC.

The CDR3: CASSESAGGHPGELFF. CDR3 DNA: TGTGCCAGCAGTGAATCCGCGGGGGGACACCCCGGGGAGCTGTTTTTT. The V and J genes are TRBV6-4 and TRBJ2-2; 8 bases are shared with TRBD2. Trimming removed 3 bases from V and 6 bases from J; junction bases left unmatched: 9. Germline V CDR1 and CDR2: MRHNA, SNTAGT. The CDR3 sequence is 16 residues long.

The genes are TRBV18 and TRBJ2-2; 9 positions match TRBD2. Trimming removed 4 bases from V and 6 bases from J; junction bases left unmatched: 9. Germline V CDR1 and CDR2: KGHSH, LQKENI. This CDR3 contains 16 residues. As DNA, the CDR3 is TGTGCCAGCTCACAACCGGGACTAGCTCGGCCCGGGGAGCTGTTTTTT. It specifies CASSQPGLARPGELFF.